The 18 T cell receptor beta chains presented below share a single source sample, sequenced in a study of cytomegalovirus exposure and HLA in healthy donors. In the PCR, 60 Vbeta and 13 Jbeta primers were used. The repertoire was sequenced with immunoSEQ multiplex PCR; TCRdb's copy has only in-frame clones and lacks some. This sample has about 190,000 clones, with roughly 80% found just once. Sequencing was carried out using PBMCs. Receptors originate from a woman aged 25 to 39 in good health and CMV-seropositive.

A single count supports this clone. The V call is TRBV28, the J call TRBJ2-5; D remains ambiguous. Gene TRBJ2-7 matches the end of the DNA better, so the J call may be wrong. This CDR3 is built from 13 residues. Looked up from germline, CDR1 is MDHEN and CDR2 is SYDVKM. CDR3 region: CASSYYSSYEQYF. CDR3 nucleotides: TGTGCCAGCAGTTATTACTCATCCTACGAGCAGTACTTC.

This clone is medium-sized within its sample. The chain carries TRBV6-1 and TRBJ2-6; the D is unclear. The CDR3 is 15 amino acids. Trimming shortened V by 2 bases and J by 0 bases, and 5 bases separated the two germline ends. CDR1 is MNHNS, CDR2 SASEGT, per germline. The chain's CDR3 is CASSESSSGANVLTF. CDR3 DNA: TGTGCCAGCAGTGAAAGTAGCTCTGGGGCCAACGTCCTGACTTTC.

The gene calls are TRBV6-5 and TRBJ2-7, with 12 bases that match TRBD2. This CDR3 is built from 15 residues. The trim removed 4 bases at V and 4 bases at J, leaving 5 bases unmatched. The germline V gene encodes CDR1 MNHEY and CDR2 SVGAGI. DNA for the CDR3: TGTGCCAGCAGTTCTTCTAGCGGGAGGGCGTACGAGCAGTACTTC. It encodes CASSSSSGRAYEQYF.

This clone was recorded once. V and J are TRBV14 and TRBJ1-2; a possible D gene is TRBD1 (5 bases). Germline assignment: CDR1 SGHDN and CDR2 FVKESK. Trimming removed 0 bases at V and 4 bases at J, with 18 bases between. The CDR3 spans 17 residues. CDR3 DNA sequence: TGTGCCAGCAGCCAAGAAATTGCGGGCCACGGGGGCTATGGCTACACCTTC. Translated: CASSQEIAGHGGYGYTF.

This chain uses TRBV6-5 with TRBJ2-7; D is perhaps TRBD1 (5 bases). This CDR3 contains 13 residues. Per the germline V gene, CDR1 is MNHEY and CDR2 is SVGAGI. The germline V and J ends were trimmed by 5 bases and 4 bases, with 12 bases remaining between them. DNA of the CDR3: TGTGCCAGCAGTCCGCTAGGGGCTTACGAGCAGTACTTC. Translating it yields CASSPLGAYEQYF.

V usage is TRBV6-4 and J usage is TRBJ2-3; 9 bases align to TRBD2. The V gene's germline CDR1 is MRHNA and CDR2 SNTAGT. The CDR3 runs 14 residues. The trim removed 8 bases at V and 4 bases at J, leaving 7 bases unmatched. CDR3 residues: CASRLVAGADTQYF. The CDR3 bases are TGTGCCAGCCGATTGGTAGCGGGGGCAGATACGCAGTATTTT.

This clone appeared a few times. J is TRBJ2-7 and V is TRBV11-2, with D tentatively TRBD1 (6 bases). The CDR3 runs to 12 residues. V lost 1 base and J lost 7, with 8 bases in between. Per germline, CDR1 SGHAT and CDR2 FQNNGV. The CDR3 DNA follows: TGTGCCAGCAGCTTAGGGGGGCAAGAGCAGTACTTC. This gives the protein CASSLGGQEQYF.

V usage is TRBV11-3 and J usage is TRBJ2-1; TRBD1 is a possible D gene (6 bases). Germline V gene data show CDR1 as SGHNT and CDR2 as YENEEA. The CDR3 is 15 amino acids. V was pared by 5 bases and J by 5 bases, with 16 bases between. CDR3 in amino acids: CASSPQRKGDNEQFF. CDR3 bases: TGTGCCAGCAGCCCCCAGCGGAAGGGGGACAATGAGCAGTTCTTC.

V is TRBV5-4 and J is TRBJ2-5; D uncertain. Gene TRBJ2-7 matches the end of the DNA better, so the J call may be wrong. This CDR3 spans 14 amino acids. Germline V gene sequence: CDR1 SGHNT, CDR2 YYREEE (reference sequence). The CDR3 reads CASSLDPRSYEQYF. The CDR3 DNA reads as TGTGCCAGCAGCTTGGATCCGCGAAGCTACGAGCAGTACTTC.

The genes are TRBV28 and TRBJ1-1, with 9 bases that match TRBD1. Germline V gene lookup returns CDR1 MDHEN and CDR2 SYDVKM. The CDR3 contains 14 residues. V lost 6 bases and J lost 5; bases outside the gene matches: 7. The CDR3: CASSLLGTGTEAFF. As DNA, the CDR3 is TGTGCCAGCAGCCTCCTCGGGACAGGGACTGAAGCTTTCTTT.

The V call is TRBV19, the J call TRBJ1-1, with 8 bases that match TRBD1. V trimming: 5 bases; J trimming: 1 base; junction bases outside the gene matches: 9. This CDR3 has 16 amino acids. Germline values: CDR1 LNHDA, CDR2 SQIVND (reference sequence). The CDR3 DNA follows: TGTGCCAGTAGTCATGGGACAGGTCAAAAGAACACTGAAGCTTTCTTT. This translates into CASSHGTGQKNTEAFF.

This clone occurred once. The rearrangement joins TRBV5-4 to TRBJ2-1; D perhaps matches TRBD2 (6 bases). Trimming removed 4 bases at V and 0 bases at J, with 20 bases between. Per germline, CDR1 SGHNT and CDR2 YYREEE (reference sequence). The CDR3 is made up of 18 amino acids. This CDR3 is CASSPLLQRALSYNEQFF. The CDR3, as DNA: TGTGCCAGCAGCCCCCTCTTGCAGCGGGCCCTCTCCTACAATGAGCAGTTCTTC.

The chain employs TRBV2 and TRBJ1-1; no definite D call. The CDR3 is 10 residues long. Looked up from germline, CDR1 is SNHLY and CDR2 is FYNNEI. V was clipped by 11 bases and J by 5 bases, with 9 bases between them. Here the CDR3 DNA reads TGTGCCGGCGGAGGTACTGAAGCTTTCTTT. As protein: CAGGGTEAFF. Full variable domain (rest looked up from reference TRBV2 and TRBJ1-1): EPEVTQTPSHQVTQMGQEVILRCVPISNHLYFYWYRQILGQKVEFLVSFYNNEISEKSEIFDDQFSVERPDGSNFTLKIRSTKLEDSAMYFCAGGGTEAFFGQGTRLTVV.

CDR3 in amino acids: CASSFKQIPYEQYF. The CDR3 bases are TGTGCCAGCAGTTTTAAACAGATACCCTACGAGCAGTACTTC. J is TRBJ2-7 and V is TRBV27, with D uncertain. V dropped 3 bases and J dropped 2 bases, with 11 bases sitting between them. The V gene's germline CDR1 is MNHEY and CDR2 SMNVEV (reference sequence). The CDR3 totals 14 residues.

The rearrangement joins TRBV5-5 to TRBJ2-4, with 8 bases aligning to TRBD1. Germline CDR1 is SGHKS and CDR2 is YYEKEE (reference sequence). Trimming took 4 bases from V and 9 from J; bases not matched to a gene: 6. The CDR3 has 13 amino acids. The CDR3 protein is CASSATTGAIQYF. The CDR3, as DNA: TGTGCCAGCAGCGCTACGACAGGGGCCATTCAGTACTTC.

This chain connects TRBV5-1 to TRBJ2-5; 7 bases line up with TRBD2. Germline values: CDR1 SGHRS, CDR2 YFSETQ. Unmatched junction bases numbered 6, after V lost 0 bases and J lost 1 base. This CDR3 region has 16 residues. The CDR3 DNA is TGCGCCAGCAGCTTGGAGCCGGGAGGTTCCCAAGAGACCCAGTACTTC. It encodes CASSLEPGGSQETQYF.

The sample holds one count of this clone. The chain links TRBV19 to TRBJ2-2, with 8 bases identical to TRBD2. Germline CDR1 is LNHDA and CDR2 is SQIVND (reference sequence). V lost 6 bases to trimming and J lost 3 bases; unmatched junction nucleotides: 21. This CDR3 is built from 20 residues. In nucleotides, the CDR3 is TGTGCCAGTAGACCTGCACACAGCGGGGGTAACGACCTCTACACCGGGGAGCTGTTTTTT. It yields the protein CASRPAHSGGNDLYTGELFF.

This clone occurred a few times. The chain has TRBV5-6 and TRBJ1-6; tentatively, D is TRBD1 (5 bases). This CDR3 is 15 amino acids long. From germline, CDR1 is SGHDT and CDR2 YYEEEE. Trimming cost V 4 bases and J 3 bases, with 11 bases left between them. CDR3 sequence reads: CASSKTDFYNSPLHF. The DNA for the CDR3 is TGTGCCAGCAGCAAGACAGATTTCTATAATTCACCCCTCCACTTT.